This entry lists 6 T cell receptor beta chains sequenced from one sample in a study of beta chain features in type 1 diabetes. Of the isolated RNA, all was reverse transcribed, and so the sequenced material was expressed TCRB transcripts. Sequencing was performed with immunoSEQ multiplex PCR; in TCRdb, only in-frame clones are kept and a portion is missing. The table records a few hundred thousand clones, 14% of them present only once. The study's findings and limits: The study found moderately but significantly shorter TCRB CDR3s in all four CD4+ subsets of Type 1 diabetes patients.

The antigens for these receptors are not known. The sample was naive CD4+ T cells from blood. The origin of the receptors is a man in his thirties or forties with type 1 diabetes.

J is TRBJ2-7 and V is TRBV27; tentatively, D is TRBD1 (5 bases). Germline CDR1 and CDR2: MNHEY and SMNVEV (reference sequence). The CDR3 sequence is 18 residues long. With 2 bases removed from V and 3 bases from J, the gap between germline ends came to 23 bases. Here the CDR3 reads CASSLRGGLRTLYYEQYF. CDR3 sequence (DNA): TGTGCCAGCAGTTTAAGGGGTGGGTTGCGGACCCTTTACTACGAGCAGTACTTC.

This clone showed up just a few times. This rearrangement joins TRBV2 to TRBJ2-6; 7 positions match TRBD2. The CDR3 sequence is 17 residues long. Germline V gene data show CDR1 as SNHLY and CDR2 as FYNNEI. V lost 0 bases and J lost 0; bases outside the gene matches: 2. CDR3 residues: CASSEATGGSGANVLTF. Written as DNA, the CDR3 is TGTGCCAGCAGTGAAGCAACGGGGGGCTCTGGGGCCAACGTCCTGACTTTC.

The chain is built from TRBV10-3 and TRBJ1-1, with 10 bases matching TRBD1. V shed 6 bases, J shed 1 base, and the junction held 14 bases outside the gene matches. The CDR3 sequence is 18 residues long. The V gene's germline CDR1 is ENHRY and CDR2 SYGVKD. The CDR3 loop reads CAIRQTGGAGMGNTEAFF. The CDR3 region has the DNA TGTGCCATCAGGCAGACAGGGGGCGCCGGGATGGGGAACACTGAAGCTTTCTTT.

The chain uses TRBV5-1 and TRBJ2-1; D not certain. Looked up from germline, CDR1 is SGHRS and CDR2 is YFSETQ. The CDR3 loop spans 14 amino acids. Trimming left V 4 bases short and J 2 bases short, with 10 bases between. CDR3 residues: CASSPSAAYNEQFF. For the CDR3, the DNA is TGCGCCAGCAGCCCGAGCGCGGCCTACAATGAGCAGTTCTTC.

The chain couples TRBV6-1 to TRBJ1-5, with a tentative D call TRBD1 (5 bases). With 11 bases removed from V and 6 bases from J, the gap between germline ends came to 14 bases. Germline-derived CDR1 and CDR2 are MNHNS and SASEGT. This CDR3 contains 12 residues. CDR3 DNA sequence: TGTGCCTCCCGGGGGGGAGGTCAGCCCCAGCATTTT. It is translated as CASRGGGQPQHF.

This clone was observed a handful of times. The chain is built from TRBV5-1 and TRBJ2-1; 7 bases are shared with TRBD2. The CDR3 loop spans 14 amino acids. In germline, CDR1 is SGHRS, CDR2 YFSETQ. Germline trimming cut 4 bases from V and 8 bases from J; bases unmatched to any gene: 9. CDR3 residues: CASSQTTSSHEQFF. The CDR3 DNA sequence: TGCGCCAGCAGCCAAACGACTAGCAGCCATGAGCAGTTCTTC.